This passage covers 13 T cell receptor delta chains from one sample sequenced in a study of Vδ1+ human thymocytes. Their recognized antigens are unknown. Study conclusions and caveats: Thymic TRG and TRD repertoires appeared highly polyclonal, with Gaussian CDR3 length distributions.

The template was reverse-transcribed extracted RNA. Multiplex PCR used pooled V-gene forward primers and a constant-region reverse primer to amplify CDR3s. TCRdb repeated clone calling on the multiplex PCR reads with CATT. The sample carries about 75,000 delta-chain clones, around 32% recorded once. The sequencing sample was made of Vdelta1+ gamma-delta thymocytes from the thymus. The subset: FACS-sorted CD3+ TCRalphabeta- TCRVdelta1+ TCRVdelta2- thymocytes. The receptors here all came from a boy younger than two who had congenital heart surgery.

The chain is built from TRDV2 and TRDJ1; 13 bases line up with TRDD3. Germline-derived CDR1 and CDR2 are GEAIGNYY and EKD. The ends lost 2 bases at V and 0 bases at J; junction bases unmatched: 14. The length of the CDR3 is 20 residues. This CDR3 is CACDNPPLTGGYADTDKLIF. Here the CDR3 DNA reads TGTGCCTGTGACAACCCGCCCCTTACTGGGGGATACGCGGACACCGATAAACTCATCTTT.

This clone was counted only a few times. V usage is TRDV1 and J usage is TRDJ1, with a weak D call TRDD2 (5 bases). The germline gives CDR1 TSWWSYY, CDR2 QGS. V lost 3 bases and J lost 0, with 26 bases in between. This CDR3 is 20 amino acids long. Here the CDR3 reads CALGDDHFPRSPPYTDKLIF. CDR3 DNA sequence: TGTGCTCTTGGGGACGATCACTTCCCTCGGTCCCCCCCGTACACCGATAAACTCATCTTT.

Points on this clone: It may be a read error: a sequence one base away is much more abundant. V gene TRDV2 combines with J gene TRDJ1, with D tentatively TRDD2 (5 bases). This CDR3 region has 15 residues. V shed 6 bases and J shed 7 bases, with 23 bases lying between them. In germline, CDR1 is GEAIGNYY, CDR2 EKD. CDR3 DNA sequence: TGTGCCTGTTGTTCTGAATTCCTCGGGGTCGGTAAACTCATCTTT. It translates to CACCSEFLGVGKLIF.

With regard to this clone: This sample also contains other DNA sequences that code for the same CDR3. This chain links TRDV1 with TRDJ1; TRDD3 matches 9 bases. J gave up 2 bases and V 0 bases, and 1 base lay outside the gene matches. The germline gives CDR1 TSWWSYY, CDR2 QGS. CDR3 size: 15 residues. CDR3 in DNA: TGTGCTCTTGGGGAACTCCTGGGGGATACCGATAAACTCATCTTT. Its protein is CALGELLGDTDKLIF.

The gene calls are TRDV1 and TRDJ1; 8 nucleotides match TRDD2. The germline V gene has CDR1 TSWWSYY and CDR2 QGS. CDR3 length: 19 amino acids. Germline trimming cut 3 bases from V and 3 bases from J; bases unmatched to any gene: 18. The CDR3, as DNA: TGTGCTCTTGGGGACACGCACTTCCTACCTACTCCGGGGTCCGATAAACTCATCTTT. Translation gives CALGDTHFLPTPGSDKLIF.

The chain couples TRDV1 to TRDJ1; 10 positions agree with TRDD3. The CDR3 is 21 residues long. Germline CDR1 is TSWWSYY and CDR2 is QGS. With V trimmed by 4 bases and J by 1 base, 21 bases remained unmatched. CDR3 residues: CALGVWPPTLGDREGTDKLIF. CDR3 nucleotides: TGTGCTCTTGGGGTCTGGCCTCCTACGCTGGGGGATAGGGAGGGCACCGATAAACTCATCTTT.

This chain uses TRDV1 with TRDJ1, with TRDD2 matching over 7 bases. V shed 3 bases and J 3 bases; nucleotides not matched to a gene: 7. CDR3 length: 15 residues. CDR1 is TSWWSYY, CDR2 QGS, per germline. The CDR3: CALGEFSYGADKLIF. The CDR3 nucleotides read TGTGCTCTTGGGGAGTTTTCCTACGGGGCCGATAAACTCATCTTT.

By share, this clone ranks as medium-sized. The genes are TRDV2 and TRDJ1, with 10 nucleotides matching TRDD3. J gave up 4 bases and V 3 bases, and 7 bases lay outside the gene matches. The CDR3 has 15 amino acids. CDR1 and CDR2 (germline): GEAIGNYY, EKD. The chain's CDR3 is CACDPTGGLDDKLIF. The CDR3 DNA sequence: TGTGCCTGTGACCCAACTGGGGGATTGGACGATAAACTCATCTTT.

This clone was recorded a few times. The chain is built from TRDV1 and TRDJ1; the match to TRDD3 covers 11 bases. The length of the CDR3 is 22 residues. Germline lookup yields CDR1 TSWWSYY and CDR2 QGS. V lost 0 bases to trimming and J lost 0 bases; unmatched junction nucleotides: 18. The CDR3 DNA reads as TGTGCTCTTGGGGAACTTTCCCACTACCTCGTACTGGGGGATATGTACACCGATAAACTCATCTTT. This codes for CALGELSHYLVLGDMYTDKLIF.

On this clone: The sample has other DNA sequences that encode this CDR3 too. This chain joins TRDV1 and TRDJ1; TRDD3 aligns across 8 bases. This CDR3 has 19 residues. The trim removed 0 bases at V and 10 bases at J, leaving 22 bases unmatched. Germline-derived CDR1 and CDR2 are TSWWSYY and QGS. CDR3 coding DNA: TGTGCTCTTGGGGAACTACCGTACTGGGGGGCCTACCTCTATGGGTCACTCATCTTT. This codes for CALGELPYWGAYLYGSLIF.

This clone was observed a few times. The junction differs from germline at one of its ends, possibly a read error. The chain combines TRDV1 with TRDJ1; 10 bases fit TRDD3. The CDR3 is 21 amino acids. Germline values: CDR1 TSWWSYY, CDR2 QGS. CDR3 protein: CALGKLPPNWGMRGKVDKLIF. The DNA for the CDR3 is TGTGCTCTTGGGAAACTTCCTCCTAACTGGGGGATGAGAGGGAAGGTAGATAAACTCATCTTT.

This chain links TRDV1 with TRDJ1; 11 nucleotides align to TRDD3. The J segment lost 1 base and the V segment lost 1 base, leaving 8 bases of the junction unmatched. Germline V gene sequence: CDR1 TSWWSYY, CDR2 QGS. There are 18 residues in the CDR3. CDR3 nucleotide sequence: TGTGCTCTTGGGGAACCTATACTGGGGGATATTTGCACCGATAAACTCATCTTT. It codes for CALGEPILGDICTDKLIF.

This clone has a handful of counts. At one boundary the junction diverges from the germline segment, which might be a read error. The chain couples TRDV1 to TRDJ1, with TRDD3 matching 10 bases. This CDR3 region has 14 residues. Per germline, CDR1 TSWWSYY and CDR2 QGS. The CDR3 nucleotides read TGTGCTCTCCGAAGGGGGATACGGTTCTATAAACTCACCTTT. Translating it yields CALRRGIRFYKLTF.